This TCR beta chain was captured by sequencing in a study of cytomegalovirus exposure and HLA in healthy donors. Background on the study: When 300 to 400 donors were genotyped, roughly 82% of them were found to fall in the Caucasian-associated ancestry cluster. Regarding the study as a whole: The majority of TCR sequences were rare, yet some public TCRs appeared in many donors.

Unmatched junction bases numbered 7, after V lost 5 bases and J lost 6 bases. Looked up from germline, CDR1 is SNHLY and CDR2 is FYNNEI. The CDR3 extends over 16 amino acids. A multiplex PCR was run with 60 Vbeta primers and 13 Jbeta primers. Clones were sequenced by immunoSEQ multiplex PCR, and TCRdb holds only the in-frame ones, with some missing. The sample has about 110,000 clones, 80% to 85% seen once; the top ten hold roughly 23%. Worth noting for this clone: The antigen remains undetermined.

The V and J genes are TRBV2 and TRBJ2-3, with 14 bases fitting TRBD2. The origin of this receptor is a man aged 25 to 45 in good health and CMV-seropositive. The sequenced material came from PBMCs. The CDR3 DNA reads TGTGCCAGCAGTAGACTAGCGGGGGGGCTTGGGGATACGCAGTATTTT. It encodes CASSRLAGGLGDTQYF.